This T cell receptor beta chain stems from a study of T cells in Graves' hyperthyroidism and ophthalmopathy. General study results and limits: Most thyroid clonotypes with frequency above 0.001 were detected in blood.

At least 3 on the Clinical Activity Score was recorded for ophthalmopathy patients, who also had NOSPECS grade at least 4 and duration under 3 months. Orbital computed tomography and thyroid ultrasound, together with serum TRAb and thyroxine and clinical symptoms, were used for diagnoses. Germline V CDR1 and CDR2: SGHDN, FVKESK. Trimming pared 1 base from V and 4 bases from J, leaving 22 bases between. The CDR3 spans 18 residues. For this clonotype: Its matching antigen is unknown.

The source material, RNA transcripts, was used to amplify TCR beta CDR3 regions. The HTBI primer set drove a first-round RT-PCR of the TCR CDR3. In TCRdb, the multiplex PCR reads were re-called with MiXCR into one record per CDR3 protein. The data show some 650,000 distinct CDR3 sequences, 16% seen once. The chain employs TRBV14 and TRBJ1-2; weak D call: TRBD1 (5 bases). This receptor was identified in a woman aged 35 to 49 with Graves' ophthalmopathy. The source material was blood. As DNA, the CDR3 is TGTGCCAGCAGCCAAGCGACTCTTGGGGGGGTTGCTATCTATGGCTACACCTTC. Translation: CASSQATLGGVAIYGYTF. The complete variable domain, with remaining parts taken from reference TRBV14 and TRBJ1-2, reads EAGVTQFPSHSVIEKGQTVTLRCDPISGHDNLYWYRRVMGKEIKFLLHFVKESKQDESGMPNNRFLAERTGGTYSTLKVQPAELEDSGVYFCASSQATLGGVAIYGYTFGSGTRLTVV.